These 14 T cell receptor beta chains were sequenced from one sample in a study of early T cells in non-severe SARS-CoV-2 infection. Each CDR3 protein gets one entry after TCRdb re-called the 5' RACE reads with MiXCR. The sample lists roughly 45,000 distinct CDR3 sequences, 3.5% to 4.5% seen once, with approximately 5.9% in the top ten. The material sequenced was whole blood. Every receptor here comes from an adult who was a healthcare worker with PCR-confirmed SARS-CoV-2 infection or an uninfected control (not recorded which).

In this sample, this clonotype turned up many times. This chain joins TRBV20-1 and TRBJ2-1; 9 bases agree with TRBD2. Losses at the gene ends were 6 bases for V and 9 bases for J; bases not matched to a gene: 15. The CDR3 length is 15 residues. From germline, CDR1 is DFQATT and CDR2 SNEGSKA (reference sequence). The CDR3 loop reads CSASLAGVSVSEQFF. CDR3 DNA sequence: TGCAGTGCCAGTTTAGCGGGAGTGTCAGTAAGTGAGCAGTTCTTC.

The CDR3 DNA reads TGTGCCAGCAGCCATTCACCCCTCCACTTT. This gives the protein CASSHSPLHF. The chain combines TRBV21-1 with TRBJ1-6. TRBV21-1 is a pseudogene. CDR3 length equals 10 residues.

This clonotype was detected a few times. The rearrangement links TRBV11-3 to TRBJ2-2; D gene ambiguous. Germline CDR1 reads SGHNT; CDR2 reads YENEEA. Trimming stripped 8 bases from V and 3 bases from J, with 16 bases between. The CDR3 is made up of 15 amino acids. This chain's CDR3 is CASPPTQKDTGELFF. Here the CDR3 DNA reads TGTGCCAGCCCCCCCACTCAAAAGGACACCGGGGAGCTGTTTTTT.

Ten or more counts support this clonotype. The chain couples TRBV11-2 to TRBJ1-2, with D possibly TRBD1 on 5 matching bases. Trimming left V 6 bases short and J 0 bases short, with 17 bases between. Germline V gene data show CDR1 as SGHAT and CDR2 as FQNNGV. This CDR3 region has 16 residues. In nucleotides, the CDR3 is TGTGCCAGCAGTACGGGACCCCGAGCGCCTAACTATGGCTACACCTTC. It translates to CASSTGPRAPNYGYTF.

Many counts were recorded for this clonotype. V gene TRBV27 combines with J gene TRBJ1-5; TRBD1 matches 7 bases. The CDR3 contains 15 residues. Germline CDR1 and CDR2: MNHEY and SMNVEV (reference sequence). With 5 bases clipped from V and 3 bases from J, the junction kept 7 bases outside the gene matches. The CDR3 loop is CASSTSGTDNQPQHF. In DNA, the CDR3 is TGTGCCAGCAGTACGTCCGGGACAGACAATCAGCCCCAGCATTTT.

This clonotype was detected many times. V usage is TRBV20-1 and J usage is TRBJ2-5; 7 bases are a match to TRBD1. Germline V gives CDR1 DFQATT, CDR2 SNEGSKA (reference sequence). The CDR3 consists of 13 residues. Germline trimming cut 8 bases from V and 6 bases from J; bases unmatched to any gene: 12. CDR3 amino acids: CSCNYRGVKTQYF. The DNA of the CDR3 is TGCAGTTGTAACTACAGGGGAGTGAAGACCCAGTACTTC.

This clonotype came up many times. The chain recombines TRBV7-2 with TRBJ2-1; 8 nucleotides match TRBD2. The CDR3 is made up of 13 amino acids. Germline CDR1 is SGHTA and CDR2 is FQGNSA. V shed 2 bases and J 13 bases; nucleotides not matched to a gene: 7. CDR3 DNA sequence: TGTGCCAGCAGCTTAATGTCGACTAGCGAACAGTTCTTC. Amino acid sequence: CASSLMSTSEQFF.

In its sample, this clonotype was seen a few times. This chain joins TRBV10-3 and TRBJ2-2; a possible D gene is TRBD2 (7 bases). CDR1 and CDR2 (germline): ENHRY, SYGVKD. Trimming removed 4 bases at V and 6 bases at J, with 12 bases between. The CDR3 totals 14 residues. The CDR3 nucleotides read TGTGCCATCAGTGCAGGCGGGGGCGCCGGGGAGCTGTTTTTT. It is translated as CAISAGGGAGELFF.

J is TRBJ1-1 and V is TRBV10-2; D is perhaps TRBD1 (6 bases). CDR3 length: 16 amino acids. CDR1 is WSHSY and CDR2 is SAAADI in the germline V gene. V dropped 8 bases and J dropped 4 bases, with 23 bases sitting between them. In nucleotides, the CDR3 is TGCGCCAGCGGACAGCATAAGGGATCGGAGTCCACTGAAGCTTTCTTT. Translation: CASGQHKGSESTEAFF.

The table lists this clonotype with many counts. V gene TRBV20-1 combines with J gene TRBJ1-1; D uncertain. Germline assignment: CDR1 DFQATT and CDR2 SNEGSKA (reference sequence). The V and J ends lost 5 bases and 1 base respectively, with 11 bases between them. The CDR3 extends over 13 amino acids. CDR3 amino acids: CSARVSGNTEAFF. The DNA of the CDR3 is TGCAGTGCTCGGGTCTCCGGGAACACTGAAGCTTTCTTT.

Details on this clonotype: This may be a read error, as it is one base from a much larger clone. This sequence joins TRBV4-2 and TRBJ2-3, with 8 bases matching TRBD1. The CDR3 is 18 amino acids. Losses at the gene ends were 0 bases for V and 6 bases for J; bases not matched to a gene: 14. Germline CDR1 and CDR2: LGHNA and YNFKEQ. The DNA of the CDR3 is TGTGCCAGCAGCCAAGATGCGTCCGGGACAGGTGTGAGGGATACGCAGTATTTT. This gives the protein CASSQDASGTGVRDTQYF.

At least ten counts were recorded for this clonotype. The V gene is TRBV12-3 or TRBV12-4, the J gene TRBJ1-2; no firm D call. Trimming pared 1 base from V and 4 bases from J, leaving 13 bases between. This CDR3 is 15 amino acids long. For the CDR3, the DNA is TGTGCCAGCAGTTTAGGGGGAGATACATCCTATGGCTACACCTTC. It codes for CASSLGGDTSYGYTF.

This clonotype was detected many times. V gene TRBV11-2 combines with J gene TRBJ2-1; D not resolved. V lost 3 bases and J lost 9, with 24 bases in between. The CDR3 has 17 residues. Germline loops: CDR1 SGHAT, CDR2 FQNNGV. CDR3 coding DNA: TGTGCCAGCAGCTTTTTTAGAACGACTTTCCCCCCGGGTGAGCAGTTCTTC. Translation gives CASSFFRTTFPPGEQFF.

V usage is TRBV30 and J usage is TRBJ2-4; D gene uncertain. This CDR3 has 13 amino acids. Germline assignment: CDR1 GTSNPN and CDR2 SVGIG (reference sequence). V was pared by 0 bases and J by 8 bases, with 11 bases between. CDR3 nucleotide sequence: TGTGCCTGGAGTGTTATTGTCGAAGACATTCAGTACTTC. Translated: CAWSVIVEDIQYF.